Following are 6 T cell receptor beta chains from one sample sequenced in a study of blood T cell repertoires in COVID-19. Profiling relied on immunoSEQ multiplex PCR, and the TCRdb table lists in-frame clones only, not all of them. The sample has around 370,000 clones, around nine tenths seen once. The sample was peripheral blood. The receptors were sampled from a woman aged 70-85 years with COVID-19, enrolled during active disease.

The chain recombines TRBV3-1 (or the pseudogene TRBV3-2) with TRBJ1-1; maybe TRBD1 (5 bases). Germline CDR1 and CDR2: LGHDT and YNNKEL (reference sequence). CDR3 length: 17 amino acids. Trimming left V 4 bases short and J 0 bases short, with 18 bases between. The CDR3 here is CASSRLDTYLMNTEAFF. CDR3 DNA: TGTGCCAGCAGCCGGTTGGACACCTATCTGATGAACACTGAAGCTTTCTTT.

V gene TRBV2 combines with J gene TRBJ1-2; 7 nucleotides align to TRBD1. The CDR3 is made up of 13 amino acids. In germline, CDR1 is SNHLY, CDR2 FYNNEI. J gave up 5 bases and V 3 bases, and 3 bases lay outside the gene matches. The DNA of the CDR3 is TGTGCCAGCAGTGACAGGGGGAATTATGGCTACACCTTC. This encodes CASSDRGNYGYTF.

The chain couples TRBV24-1 to TRBJ1-2, with 8 bases aligning to TRBD1. The V gene's germline CDR1 is KGHDR and CDR2 SFDVKD. The CDR3 loop spans 14 amino acids. V dropped 7 bases and J dropped 3; count of bases not matched to a gene: 6. CDR3 coding DNA: TGTGCCACCAGCCAAGGGGACAGGTACTATGGCTACACCTTC. It encodes CATSQGDRYYGYTF.

In its sample, this clone was seen once. The genes are TRBV7-3 and TRBJ2-1, with D hard to call. There are 13 residues in the CDR3. V gave up 6 bases and J gave up 4 bases, with 10 bases separating them. Germline CDR1 is SGHTA and CDR2 is FQGTGA. The CDR3 sequence: CASSSTVYNEQFF. CDR3 DNA sequence: TGTGCCAGCAGTAGTACAGTGTACAATGAGCAGTTCTTC.

This chain links TRBV24-1 with TRBJ2-3, with 8 bases identical to TRBD2. Looked up from germline, CDR1 is KGHDR and CDR2 is SFDVKD. Trimming took 3 bases from V and 4 from J; bases not matched to a gene: 8. This CDR3 contains 16 residues. CDR3 in DNA: TGTGCCACCAGTGATCACCCGACGACTAGCGCAGATACGCAGTATTTT. It yields the protein CATSDHPTTSADTQYF.

The chain carries TRBV7-9 and TRBJ2-2; 9 bases align to TRBD1. Germline lookup yields CDR1 SEHNR and CDR2 FQNEAQ (reference sequence). The J segment lost 4 bases and the V segment lost 7 bases, leaving 7 bases of the junction unmatched. There are 15 residues in the CDR3. The CDR3 reads CASNRDRAGTGELFF. The CDR3, as DNA: TGTGCCAGCAACCGGGACAGGGCGGGCACCGGGGAGCTGTTTTTT.